These 6 T cell receptor beta chains originate from one sample sequenced in a study of blood T cell repertoires in COVID-19. TCRdb's copy holds only in-frame clones and misses some; the assay was immunoSEQ multiplex PCR. Found here are 190,000 or so clones, 85% of them singletons; the top ten hold over 15%. Sample: PBMCs or T cells enriched from blood (not recorded which). The source of these receptors is a man aged 40-49 years who had recovered from COVID-19.

This chain joins TRBV11-3 and TRBJ2-2; no clear D. CDR1 and CDR2 from the germline V gene are SGHNT and YENEEA. This CDR3 has 14 amino acids. Trimming took off 0 bases at V and 10 bases at J, with 12 bases between the two ends. The CDR3: CASSLEPDSLELFF. Written as DNA, the CDR3 is TGTGCCAGCAGCTTAGAGCCAGATTCCCTGGAGCTGTTTTTT.

The chain links TRBV11-2 to TRBJ2-7, with a tentative D call TRBD1 (5 bases). CDR1 is SGHAT, CDR2 FQNNGV, per germline. The CDR3 is 13 residues long. Trimming removed 4 bases at V and 0 bases at J, with 7 bases between. CDR3: CASSYQGSYEQYF. CDR3 nucleotide sequence: TGTGCCAGCAGCTATCAGGGCTCCTACGAGCAGTACTTC.

The chain couples TRBV28 to TRBJ2-7, with 9 bases matching TRBD1. The germline V gene encodes CDR1 MDHEN and CDR2 SYDVKM. The trim removed 8 bases at V and 4 bases at J, leaving 12 bases unmatched. This CDR3 is 15 amino acids long. DNA for the CDR3: TGTGCCAGCCGGATAAACGACAGGGGGGATTACGAGCAGTACTTC. Translation: CASRINDRGDYEQYF.

The V and J genes are TRBV7-3 and TRBJ1-5, with a weak D call TRBD1 (6 bases). Germline V gene sequence: CDR1 SGHTA, CDR2 FQGTGA. The CDR3 runs to 16 residues. Trimming left V 6 bases short and J 4 bases short, with 19 bases between. The CDR3 nucleotides are TGTGCCAGCAGAATCATTCAGGGGATTCGTAATCAGCCCCAGCATTTT. Translated: CASRIIQGIRNQPQHF.

The chain carries TRBV19 and TRBJ2-7; 7 bases map to TRBD2. Germline V lookup: CDR1 LNHDA, CDR2 SQIVND (reference sequence). The CDR3 has 19 residues. Trimming cost V 5 bases and J 5 bases; bases outside gene matches: 24. CDR3 bases: TGTGCCAGTAGTTCGACCCCCCTTCGGGTTGGGGGAGGGCCCGACGAGCAGTACTTC. This translates into CASSSTPLRVGGGPDEQYF. Complete variable domain (other parts from reference TRBV19 and TRBJ2-7): DGGITQSPKYLFRKEGQNVTLSCEQNLNHDAMYWYRQDPGQGLRLIYYSQIVNDFQKGDIAEGYSVSREKKESFPLTVTSAQKNPTAFYLCASSSTPLRVGGGPDEQYFGPGTRLTVT.

With regard to this clone: A junction end diverges from the germline sequence, so it may reflect a read error. Different DNA sequences within this sample yield the same CDR3. This chain uses TRBV12-3 or TRBV12-4 with TRBJ1-5, with D maybe TRBD1 (6 bases). CDR3 length equals 13 residues. The CDR3 DNA is TGTGCCAGCAGCTTAGGGGGGGATCAGCCCCAGCATTTT. As protein: CASSLGGDQPQHF.